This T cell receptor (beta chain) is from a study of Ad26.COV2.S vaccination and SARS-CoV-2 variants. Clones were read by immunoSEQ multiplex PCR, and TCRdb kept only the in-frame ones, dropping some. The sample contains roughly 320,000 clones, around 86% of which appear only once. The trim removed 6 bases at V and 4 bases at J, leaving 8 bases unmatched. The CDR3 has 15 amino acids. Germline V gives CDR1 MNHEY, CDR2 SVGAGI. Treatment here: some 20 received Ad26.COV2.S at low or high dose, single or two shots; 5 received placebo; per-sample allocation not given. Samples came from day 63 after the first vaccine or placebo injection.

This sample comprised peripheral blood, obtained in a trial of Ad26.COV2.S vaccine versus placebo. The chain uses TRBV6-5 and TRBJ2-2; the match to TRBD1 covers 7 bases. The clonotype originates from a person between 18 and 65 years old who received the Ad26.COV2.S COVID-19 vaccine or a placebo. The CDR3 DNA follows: TGTGCCAGCAGAAACAGGGGCCCCAGCACCGGGGAGCTGTTTTTT. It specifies CASRNRGPSTGELFF.